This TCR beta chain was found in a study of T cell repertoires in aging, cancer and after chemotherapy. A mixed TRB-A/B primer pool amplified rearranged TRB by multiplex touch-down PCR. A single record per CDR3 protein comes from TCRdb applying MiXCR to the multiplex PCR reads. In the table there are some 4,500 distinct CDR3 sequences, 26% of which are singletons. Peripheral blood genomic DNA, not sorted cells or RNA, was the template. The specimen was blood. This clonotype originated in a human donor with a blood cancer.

The CDR3 protein is CSAPKDNQETQYF. DNA of the CDR3: TGCAGTGCCCCTAAGGACAACCAAGAGACCCAGTACTTC. This chain joins TRBV20-1 and TRBJ2-5; D might be TRBD1 (5 bases). The germline V gene has CDR1 DFQATT and CDR2 SNEGSKA (reference sequence). The CDR3 runs 13 residues. V dropped 6 bases and J dropped 0 bases, with 11 bases sitting between them.